What follows are 17 T cell receptor beta chains derived from one specimen sequenced in a study of human T cells and chemical hapten exposure. Time point meaning: pre-sensitization, week 0. Treatment in this sample: therapeutic diphenylcyclopropenone sensitization with weekly scalp DPC. TCRdb fed the RACE reads into MiXCR, producing one record per CDR3 protein. The sample holds more than 50,000 distinct CDR3 sequences, around 7% seen once. The source was whole blood, collected in connection with sensitization to the hapten diphenylcyclopropenone (DPC). The receptors derive from a woman under 40 with alopecia areata. Some clones in this sample may be carry-over from other donors' samples.

With respect to this clonotype: A much larger clone is a single base away; this may be a read error. The chain is built from TRBV14 and TRBJ1-3; no reliable D call. CDR3 length equals 15 residues. The V gene's germline CDR1 is SGHDN and CDR2 FVKESK. V was cut by 0 bases and J by 0 bases, with 6 bases left in between. For the CDR3, the DNA is TGTGCCAGCAGCCAAGATAGTAACTCTGGAAACACCATATATTTT. This translates into CASSQDSNSGNTIYF.

This clonotype was observed a few times. This chain connects TRBV6-5 to TRBJ2-3; TRBD2 matches at 9 bases. Germline V gene lookup returns CDR1 MNHEY and CDR2 SVGAGI. Unmatched junction bases numbered 17, after V lost 2 bases and J lost 5 bases. The length of the CDR3 is 19 residues. The CDR3 nucleotides read TGTGCCAGCAGTTACGGAGCTTTCGGAGCGGGGGGTCCTGGAGATACGCAGTATTTT. Protein sequence: CASSYGAFGAGGPGDTQYF.

V is TRBV29-1 and J is TRBJ1-1; D uncertain. Germline lookup yields CDR1 SQVTM and CDR2 ANQGSEA. Trimming shortened V by 5 bases and J by 0 bases, and 10 bases separated the two germline ends. This CDR3 spans 13 amino acids. The chain's CDR3 is CSVCEIMNTEAFF. The CDR3 nucleotides read TGCAGCGTTTGTGAGATTATGAACACTGAAGCTTTCTTT.

The genes are TRBV11-2 and TRBJ2-1; D is unresolved. This CDR3 spans 13 amino acids. CDR1 and CDR2 (germline): SGHAT, FQNNGV. The V gene lost 6 bases and the J gene lost 5 bases, with 11 bases spanning the gap. CDR3 in amino acids: CASSQVADNEQFF. The CDR3, as DNA: TGTGCCAGCAGTCAAGTCGCCGACAATGAGCAGTTCTTC.

This clonotype was detected a few times. This chain connects TRBV6-6 to TRBJ2-1, with 8 bases aligning to TRBD2. The germline V gene encodes CDR1 MNHNY and CDR2 SVGAGI (reference sequence). V shed 4 bases and J 6 bases; nucleotides not matched to a gene: 11. The CDR3 extends over 16 amino acids. DNA for the CDR3: TGTGCCAGCAGTTCCTCGTCCGGGGGGGCTTTCAATGAGCAGTTCTTC. Protein product: CASSSSSGGAFNEQFF.

This clonotype was found many times. V usage is TRBV5-1 and J usage is TRBJ1-4; D ambiguous. The V gene lost 4 bases and the J gene lost 1 base, with 8 bases spanning the gap. The germline V gene has CDR1 SGHRS and CDR2 YFSETQ. The CDR3 loop spans 14 amino acids. CDR3 residues: CASSADGTNEKLFF. In DNA form, the CDR3 reads TGCGCCAGCAGCGCGGACGGAACTAATGAAAAACTGTTTTTT.

At least ten counts were recorded for this clonotype. The J gene is TRBJ2-3, the V gene TRBV12-3 or TRBV12-4; D is perhaps TRBD2 (5 bases). Trimming left V 4 bases short and J 6 bases short, with 5 bases between. The CDR3 extends over 11 amino acids. CDR3 bases: TGTGCCAGCAGTTGGAGGGATACGCAGTATTTT. Protein product: CASSWRDTQYF.

This clonotype was counted many times. V gene TRBV3-1 combines with J gene TRBJ2-7; D possibly corresponds to TRBD1 (7 bases). The CDR3 spans 17 residues. Deletions cut 3 bases from V and 3 bases from J, with 21 bases between. Germline V gene data show CDR1 as LGHDT and CDR2 as YNNKEL (reference sequence). CDR3 sequence reads: CASSQKTGTDWSYEQYF. The CDR3 DNA reads as TGTGCCAGCAGCCAGAAGACAGGGACTGATTGGAGCTACGAGCAGTACTTC.

This clonotype was recorded a few times. The chain uses TRBV20-1 and TRBJ1-2, with 11 bases that match TRBD1. Germline V CDR1 and CDR2: DFQATT, SNEGSKA (reference sequence). CDR3 length equals 18 residues. With 5 bases clipped from V and 0 bases from J, the junction kept 14 bases outside the gene matches. For the CDR3, the DNA is TGCAGTGCTCCGGACAGGGGGCATGTCCCCCATACTAACTATGGCTACACCTTC. Its translation is CSAPDRGHVPHTNYGYTF.

This clonotype was found a few times. The V call is TRBV11-2, the J call TRBJ2-3; D remains ambiguous. The CDR3 length is 14 residues. Between the trimmed V and J ends, which lost 1 base and 5 bases, there was a span of 10 bases. Per the germline V gene, CDR1 is SGHAT and CDR2 is FQNNGV. CDR3 coding DNA: TGTGCCAGCAGCTTAGGCTTGACCGGAGATACGCAGTATTTT. It specifies CASSLGLTGDTQYF.

There are many counts of this clonotype. V is TRBV10-3 and J is TRBJ2-2; D unresolved. Germline CDR1 and CDR2: ENHRY and SYGVKD. The CDR3 sequence is 14 residues long. V was shortened by 0 bases and J by 4 bases, with 6 bases between the two germline ends. The CDR3, as DNA: TGTGCCATCAGTGAGTCGATGGGCACCGGGGAGCTGTTTTTT. Amino acids: CAISESMGTGELFF.

This clonotype occurred many times. The chain is built from TRBV2 and TRBJ1-4, with D perhaps matching TRBD1 (5 bases). The CDR3 loop spans 12 amino acids. Germline assignment: CDR1 SNHLY and CDR2 FYNNEI. Deletions cut 3 bases from V and 8 bases from J, with 7 bases between. The CDR3 here is CASSDPGEKLFF. In nucleotides, the CDR3 is TGTGCCAGCAGTGACCCAGGGGAAAAACTGTTTTTT.

This clonotype was detected many times. The chain is built from TRBV7-8 and TRBJ1-2, with 8 positions matching TRBD1. V lost 2 bases, J lost 2 bases, and 4 bases stayed unmatched. Germline CDR1 is SGHVS and CDR2 is FQNEAQ. This CDR3 region has 15 residues. CDR3 protein: CASSLWGQVNYGYTF. CDR3 DNA: TGTGCCAGCAGCTTATGGGGACAGGTGAACTATGGCTACACCTTC.

This clonotype showed up many times. V is TRBV7-2 and J is TRBJ2-5, with a weak D call TRBD2 (8 bases). Germline assignment: CDR1 SGHTA and CDR2 FQGNSA. This CDR3 has 15 amino acids. The V end lost 5 bases, the J end lost 12 bases, and 25 bases lay between the germline ends. CDR3 DNA: TGTGCCAGCAGCACCCCCCATCCAGGGGGTAGCGGGGAGTACTTC. It is translated as CASSTPHPGGSGEYF.

This clonotype was recorded many times. The chain recombines TRBV5-1 with TRBJ2-5; weak D call: TRBD2 (5 bases). CDR1 and CDR2 (germline): SGHRS, YFSETQ. Trimming removed 0 bases at V and 0 bases at J, with 12 bases between. This CDR3 region has 16 residues. CDR3 sequence: CASSLGAGSNQETQYF. The CDR3 region has the DNA TGCGCCAGCAGCTTGGGCGCGGGCTCAAACCAAGAGACCCAGTACTTC.

This clonotype was picked up many times. The chain couples TRBV2 to TRBJ2-1; the match to TRBD2 covers 9 bases. Germline CDR1 and CDR2: SNHLY and FYNNEI. The CDR3 has 18 amino acids. The V segment lost 3 bases and the J segment 0 bases; nucleotides outside the gene matches: 9. The CDR3 reads CASSEGGGGPSSYNEQFF. Written as DNA, the CDR3 is TGTGCCAGCAGTGAGGGCGGGGGGGGACCTAGCTCCTACAATGAGCAGTTCTTC.

This clonotype was seen only a few times. The V and J genes are TRBV4-1 and TRBJ2-2, with D uncertain. Trimming left V 3 bases short and J 5 bases short, with 10 bases between. Germline V gene data show CDR1 as MGHRA and CDR2 as YSYEKL. The CDR3 runs to 14 residues. For the CDR3, the DNA is TGCGCCAGCAGCCACACCTCTCAAACCGGGGAGCTGTTTTTT. Its protein product is CASSHTSQTGELFF.